A single sample is the source of the 13 T cell receptor beta chains below, sequenced in a study of shared clonotypes between healthy human individuals (TCRdb year 2020). The receptor library was made with the immunoSEQ multiplex PCR assay. As stored in TCRdb, this immuneACCESS dataset retains in-frame rearrangements with V and J assigned. A fraction of the clones does not appear; measured against another copy, unresolved V genes explain less than half of the discrepancy, and the remainder lacks a known reason. Present in this sample are approximately 2.1 million clones, 85% to 95% of which were seen just once. The leading ten clones occupy 0.39% of the sample. Sequencing was carried out using naive CD4+ T cells from PBMCs. The intended sense of this specimen's cell subset or site label: CD45RA+ positively selected. These receptors all stem from a man younger than 30 in good health. Some clones in this sample may be carry-over from other donors' samples.

This chain uses TRBV5-1 with TRBJ2-1; D is unclear. The CDR3 is 12 residues long. Trimming removed 0 bases at V and 9 bases at J, with 7 bases between. Germline V gene sequence: CDR1 SGHRS, CDR2 YFSETQ. CDR3 region: CASSLDWGEQFF. The CDR3 coding sequence is TGCGCCAGCAGCTTGGACTGGGGTGAGCAGTTCTTC.

V and J are TRBV6-6 and TRBJ2-1; 7 nucleotides agree with TRBD1. The CDR3 sequence is 14 residues long. Germline V CDR1 and CDR2: MNHNY, SVGAGI (reference sequence). The J segment lost 1 base and the V segment lost 4 bases, leaving 1 base of the junction unmatched. As DNA, the CDR3 is TGTGCCAGCAGTTGGGGACAGTCCTACAATGAGCAGTTCTTC. Its protein product is CASSWGQSYNEQFF.

A single count supports this clone. Other DNA sequences in this specimen translate into the identical CDR3. The chain employs TRBV5-1 and TRBJ2-2, with 8 positions matching TRBD1. V shed 4 bases, J shed 5 bases, and the junction held 4 bases outside the gene matches. CDR3 length equals 14 residues. The germline V gene encodes CDR1 SGHRS and CDR2 YFSETQ. The CDR3 loop is CASSPGTGTGELFF. The DNA of the CDR3 is TGCGCCAGCAGCCCGGGGACAGGTACCGGGGAGCTGTTTTTT.

This clone showed up just a few times. V gene TRBV2 combines with J gene TRBJ1-5; no firm D call. From germline, CDR1 is SNHLY and CDR2 FYNNEI. Trimming left V 3 bases short and J 5 bases short, with 8 bases between. CDR3 size: 13 residues. As DNA, the CDR3 is TGTGCCAGCAGTGACGAGTTGGATCAGCCCCAGCATTTT. Protein product: CASSDELDQPQHF.

The V and J genes are TRBV4-2 and TRBJ2-2; TRBD2 matches at 12 bases. J was trimmed by 6 bases and V by 2 bases; bases with no gene match: 7. Germline V gene data show CDR1 as LGHNA and CDR2 as YNFKEQ. The CDR3 totals 17 residues. The CDR3 bases are TGTGCCAGCAGCCAAAAAACTAGCGGGAGGAGTGCCGGGGAGCTGTTTTTT. Amino acids: CASSQKTSGRSAGELFF.

The chain joins TRBV4-2 to TRBJ2-5; D is ambiguous. CDR3 length: 13 amino acids. Germline assignment: CDR1 LGHNA and CDR2 YNFKEQ. V was cut by 4 bases and J by 7 bases, with 13 bases left in between. CDR3 DNA: TGTGCCAGCAGCCCGAACGACAAGGGGACCCAGTACTTC. Protein: CASSPNDKGTQYF.

This clone was recorded only once. V usage is TRBV7-3 and J usage is TRBJ2-3, with D possibly called TRBD1 or TRBD2 (6 bases each). The CDR3 runs to 17 residues. V was trimmed by 3 bases and J by 2 bases, leaving 18 bases between them. Per the germline V gene, CDR1 is SGHTA and CDR2 is FQGTGA. For the CDR3, the DNA is TGTGCCAGCAGCTTCTCTTTGCGGGACAAGCACACAGATACGCAGTATTTT. Translation: CASSFSLRDKHTDTQYF. Variable domain in full (rest from reference TRBV7-3 and TRBJ2-3): GAGVSQTPSNKVTEKGKYVELRCDPISGHTALYWYRQSLGQGPEFLIYFQGTGAADDSGLPNDRFFAVRPEGSVSTLKIQRTERGDSAVYLCASSFSLRDKHTDTQYFGPGTRLTVL.

This chain connects TRBV10-1 to TRBJ2-1, with D tentatively TRBD1 (6 bases). V lost 4 bases to trimming and J lost 15 bases, with 19 bases between them. This CDR3 has 13 residues. Germline V gives CDR1 WNHNN, CDR2 SYGVQD (reference sequence). The CDR3 sequence: CASSARPDSRGFF. The CDR3 coding sequence is TGCGCCAGCAGTGCTAGGCCGGACAGCCGGGGGTTCTTC.

The rearrangement joins TRBV19 to TRBJ2-5; tentatively, D is TRBD2 (6 bases). The germline CDR1 and CDR2 sequences are LNHDA and SQIVND (reference sequence). Trimming pared 3 bases from V and 10 bases from J, leaving 15 bases between. The CDR3 contains 13 residues. CDR3: CASSMGGRYGQYF. DNA of the CDR3: TGTGCCAGTAGTATGGGGGGACGGTATGGCCAGTACTTC.

The chain is built from TRBV28 and TRBJ2-7; D is unclear. V lost 4 bases and J lost 2, with 12 bases in between. This CDR3 is 14 amino acids long. Germline lookup yields CDR1 MDHEN and CDR2 SYDVKM. CDR3 nucleotides: TGTGCCAGCAGTTCACCGGACGGAACCTACGAGCAGTACTTC. As protein: CASSSPDGTYEQYF.

This chain connects TRBV19 to TRBJ1-4; 9 nucleotides match TRBD1. The CDR3 length is 16 residues. Germline assignment: CDR1 LNHDA and CDR2 SQIVND (reference sequence). The J segment lost 8 bases and the V segment lost 2 bases, leaving 9 bases of the junction unmatched. The CDR3 reads CASSIRDRVPGEKLFF. CDR3 nucleotide sequence: TGTGCCAGTAGTATAAGGGACAGGGTCCCTGGAGAAAAACTGTTTTTT. Full variable domain (rest looked up from reference TRBV19 and TRBJ1-4): DGGITQSPKYLFRKEGQNVTLSCEQNLNHDAMYWYRQDPGQGLRLIYYSQIVNDFQKGDIAEGYSVSREKKESFPLTVTSAQKNPTAFYLCASSIRDRVPGEKLFFGSGTQLSVL.

The CDR3 is CASSPGPNEQFF. The CDR3 DNA follows: TGTGCCAGCAGCCCCGGGCCGAATGAGCAGTTCTTC. The V and J genes are TRBV7-3 and TRBJ2-1; D ambiguous. Germline assignment: CDR1 SGHTA and CDR2 FQGTGA. With 5 bases removed from V and 7 bases from J, the gap between germline ends came to 9 bases. There are 12 residues in the CDR3.

The chain joins TRBV5-5 to TRBJ1-1, with D uncertain. Germline-derived CDR1 and CDR2 are SGHKS and YYEKEE (reference sequence). Trimming took off 1 base at V and 1 base at J, with 11 bases between the two ends. The CDR3 length is 15 residues. CDR3 in DNA: TGTGCCAGCAGCTTGTTTTCGGGGTCGAACACTGAAGCTTTCTTT. It encodes CASSLFSGSNTEAFF.